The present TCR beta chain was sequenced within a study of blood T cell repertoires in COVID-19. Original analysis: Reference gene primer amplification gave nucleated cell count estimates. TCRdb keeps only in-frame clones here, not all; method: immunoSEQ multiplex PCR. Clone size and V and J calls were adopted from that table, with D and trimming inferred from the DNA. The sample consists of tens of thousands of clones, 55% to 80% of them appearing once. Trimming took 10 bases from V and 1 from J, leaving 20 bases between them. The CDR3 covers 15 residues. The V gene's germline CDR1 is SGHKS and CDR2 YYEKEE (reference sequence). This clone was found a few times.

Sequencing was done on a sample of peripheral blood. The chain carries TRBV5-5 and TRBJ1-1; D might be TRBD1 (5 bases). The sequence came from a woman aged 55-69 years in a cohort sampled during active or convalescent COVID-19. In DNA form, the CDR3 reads TGTGCCTCCTATAGGGGTAGGTCATCGAACACTGAAGCTTTCTTT. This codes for CASYRGRSSNTEAFF.